The rows below give T cell receptor beta chains drawn from one sample of a study of CD8 T cells in Susac syndrome. TCRdb re-called the immunoSEQ multiplex PCR reads with MiXCR, one entry per CDR3 protein. The table lists 95,000 to 150,000 distinct CDR3 sequences, roughly 95% of them singletons, with about 0.14% in the top ten. Sequences were obtained from CD4+ T cells from PBMCs. All receptors derive from a human donor with Susac syndrome. Each CDR3 is given with its conserved first and last residue. Each record gives: J gene, D gene, V gene, clone size, CDR3 protein, CDR3 DNA. A D gene is named only where the DNA matches it firmly. Size is omitted from some rows. Given values are once, few, many or a class for expanded clones.

TRBJ1-2	NA	TRBV6-5	NA	CASTPGLHYGYTF	TGTGCCAGCACCCCGGGCCTACACTATGGCTACACCTTC
TRBJ2-5	NA	TRBV29-1	NA	CSVDESYQETQYF	TGCAGCGTTGATGAGAGCTACCAAGAGACCCAGTACTTC
TRBJ2-1	NA	TRBV4-1	NA	CASSQDRPDGYNEQFF	TGCGCCAGCAGCCAAGATCGGCCGGACGGCTACAATGAGCAGTTCTTC
TRBJ2-5	TRBD2	TRBV11-1	NA	CASSSAPSTKREGRQETQYF	TGTGCCAGCAGCTCCGCTCCCTCGACTAAGCGGGAGGGAAGACAAGAGACCCAGTACTTC
TRBJ2-1	TRBD1	TRBV29-1	NA	CSVGDRIYNEQFF	TGCAGCGTTGGGGACAGGATCTACAATGAGCAGTTCTTC
TRBJ2-7	TRBD2	TRBV15	NA	CATSRGASGTSYEQYF	TGTGCCACCAGCAGAGGGGCTAGCGGGACCTCCTACGAGCAGTACTTC
TRBJ1-2	NA	TRBV20-1	NA	CSARAPDSGGAGYGYTF	TGCAGTGCTAGAGCCCCCGATTCCGGGGGCGCAGGCTATGGCTACACCTTC
TRBJ2-1	TRBD2	TRBV9	NA	CASSAQTSGSQLYNEQFF	TGTGCCAGCAGCGCCCAGACTAGCGGGAGCCAATTATACAATGAGCAGTTCTTC
TRBJ2-3	TRBD2	TRBV19	NA	CASSIEGGRTDTQYF	TGTGCCAGTAGTATAGAAGGCGGGAGAACAGATACGCAGTATTTT
TRBJ2-5	NA	TRBV7-2	NA	CASSLRRAQETQYF	TGTGCCAGCAGCTTAAGGAGGGCCCAAGAGACCCAGTACTTC
TRBJ1-4	NA	TRBV18	NA	CASSPERSWQAHSEKLFF	TGTGCCAGCTCACCAGAGAGGTCGTGGCAGGCTCATTCTGAAAAACTGTTTTTT
TRBJ2-7	NA	TRBV27	NA	CASSFRRSKGPQTYEQYF	TGTGCCAGCAGTTTTCGCCGCTCCAAGGGGCCCCAAACGTACGAGCAGTACTTC
TRBJ1-1	NA	TRBV30	few	CAWSKGMNTEAFF	TGTGCCTGGAGTAAGGGGATGAACACTGAAGCTTTCTTT
TRBJ1-5	NA	TRBV20-1	NA	CSARRRGGHQPQHF	TGCAGTGCTAGACGACGGGGGGGTCATCAGCCCCAGCATTTT
TRBJ2-1	NA	TRBV15	NA	CATSNDQRQESYNEQFF	TGTGCCACCAGCAACGATCAACGACAGGAGAGTTACAATGAGCAGTTCTTC
TRBJ1-2	TRBD1	TRBV4-3	NA	CASSQDRGDGYTF	TGCGCCAGCAGCCAAGACAGGGGGGATGGCTACACCTTC
TRBJ1-3	NA	TRBV30	once	CAWSRGRAAGNTIYF	TGTGCCTGGAGTCGCGGCAGGGCTGCTGGAAACACCATATATTTT
TRBJ1-5	TRBD1	TRBV24-1	NA	CATSGQPNQPQHF	TGTGCCACCTCGGGACAGCCAAATCAGCCCCAGCATTTT